This TCR beta chain originates from a study of Ad26.COV2.S vaccination and SARS-CoV-2 variants. Study in general: Participants got Ad26.COV2.S intramuscularly, once or twice 56 days apart.

About this clone itself: Its antigen is still unknown.

General study results and limits: A substantial breadth of spike-specific CD8+ and CD4+ T cell responses after vaccination has been reported.

Method: immunoSEQ multiplex PCR; TCRdb's copy keeps in-frame clones and lacks some. The sample holds about 350,000 clones, 88% seen once. Treatment given: 19 received Ad26.COV2.S at low or high dose, single or two shots; roughly five received placebo; per-sample allocation not given. Sampling happened 63 days after the first vaccine or placebo injection. Donation was by an adult aged 18-55 years who was in Boston. Immunization relied on an Ad26 vector, which expressed Wuhan-strain SARS-CoV-2 spike. The V gene's germline CDR1 is LNHNV and CDR2 YYDKDF (reference sequence). This CDR3 region has 16 residues. Trimming stripped 1 base from V and 2 bases from J, with 13 bases between.

Source: peripheral blood, taken in a trial of Ad26.COV2.S vaccine versus placebo. V is TRBV15 and J is TRBJ2-3; D could derive from TRBD1 or TRBD2 (5 bases each). The sequence derives from a person between 18 and 65 years old who received the Ad26.COV2.S COVID-19 vaccine or a placebo. Written as DNA, the CDR3 is TGTGCCACCAGCAGAGGGGACCTGAGAGTCACAGATACGCAGTATTTT. This gives the protein CATSRGDLRVTDTQYF.